This is a list of T cell receptor beta chains from one sample in a study of T cell responses to AZD1222 COVID-19 vaccine. Using immunoSEQ multiplex PCR, the repertoire was profiled, and TCRdb retains in-frame clones only, with some absent. The sample contains roughly 150,000 clones, approximately 80% of which appear only once. The specimen comprised peripheral blood, sampled on day 0 of AZD1222 vaccination. The source of these receptors is an adult in good health. Each CDR3 is given with its conserved first and last residue. Each record gives: V gene, D gene, J gene, CDR3 protein. D genes are given only for firm matches.

>TRBV28|TRBD1|TRBJ1-4
CASRPDRGREKLFF
>TRBV2|TRBD1|TRBJ2-2
CASNRQGSHTGELFF
>TRBV6-6|.|TRBJ1-5
CASSRAAYQPQHF
>TRBV2|.|TRBJ2-2
CASIKEHTNTGELFF
>TRBV28|TRBD1|TRBJ2-3
CASSYGTGGTDTQYF
>TRBV25-1|TRBD1|TRBJ1-4
CASSDPGGGDEKLFF
>TRBV19|.|TRBJ1-2
CASTITGGNDYGYTF
>TRBV3-1/TRBV3-2|.|TRBJ1-6
CASSPGRGPVDSPLHF
>TRBV4-2|.|TRBJ2-2
CASSQDHGFEGNTGELFF
>TRBV7-9|.|TRBJ1-4
CASSLGGRTNEKLFF
>TRBV5-4|.|TRBJ1-2
CASSLTALTYGYTF
>TRBV2|.|TRBJ1-5
CASGGQKANQPQHF
>TRBV11-3|TRBD1|TRBJ1-1
CASSLTQGTEAFF
>TRBV7-8|.|TRBJ1-3
CASSSPGSSGNTIYF